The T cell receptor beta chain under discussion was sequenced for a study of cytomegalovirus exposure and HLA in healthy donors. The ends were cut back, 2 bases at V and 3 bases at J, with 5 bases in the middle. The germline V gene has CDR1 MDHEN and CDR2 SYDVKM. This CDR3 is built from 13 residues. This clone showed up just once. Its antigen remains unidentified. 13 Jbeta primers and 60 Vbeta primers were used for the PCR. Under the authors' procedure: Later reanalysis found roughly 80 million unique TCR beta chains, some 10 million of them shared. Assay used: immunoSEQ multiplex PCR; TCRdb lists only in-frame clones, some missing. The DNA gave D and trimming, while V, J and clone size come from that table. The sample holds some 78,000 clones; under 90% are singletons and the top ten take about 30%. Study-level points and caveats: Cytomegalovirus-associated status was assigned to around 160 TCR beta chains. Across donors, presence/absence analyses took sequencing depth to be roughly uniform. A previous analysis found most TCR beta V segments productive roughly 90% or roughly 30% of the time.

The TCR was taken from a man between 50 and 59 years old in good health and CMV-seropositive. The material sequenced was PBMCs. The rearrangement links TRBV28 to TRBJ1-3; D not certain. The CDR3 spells CASSLRDGNTIYF. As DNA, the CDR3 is TGTGCCAGCAGTTTAAGAGATGGAAACACCATATATTTT.